These 5 T cell receptor beta chains share one sample of origin, sequenced in a study of blood T cells in healthy people across ages. A second PCR of roughly 7 to 11 cycles used a sample-barcoded 5' primer and a J-beta primer mix. TCRdb fed the 5' RACE reads into MiXCR, producing one record per CDR3 protein. The table has about 400,000 distinct CDR3 sequences, about 52% seen once. The sample taken for sequencing was blood. These receptors came from a man aged 55 to 70 in good health.

There are a few counts of this clonotype. The rearrangement joins TRBV19 to TRBJ2-7; D is undetermined. The CDR3 has 11 amino acids. CDR1 is LNHDA and CDR2 is SQIVND in the germline V gene (reference sequence). The V end lost 5 bases, the J end lost 5 bases, and 7 bases lay between the germline ends. CDR3 bases: TGTGCCAGTAGTGTTAACAACGAGCAGTACTTC. It translates to CASSVNNEQYF.

Only a few counts were recorded for this clonotype. V and J are TRBV15 and TRBJ2-3; 7 bases line up with TRBD2. CDR3 length equals 16 residues. The V segment lost 0 bases and the J segment 2 bases; nucleotides outside the gene matches: 5. The germline gives CDR1 LNHNV, CDR2 YYDKDF (reference sequence). The CDR3 loop is CATSRDGLVNTDTQYF. The CDR3 nucleotides read TGTGCCACCAGCAGAGATGGACTAGTGAACACAGATACGCAGTATTTT.

This clonotype appeared a few times. The V gene is TRBV6-5, the J gene TRBJ2-7, with 11 bases lining up with TRBD2. The CDR3 spans 17 residues. Per the germline V gene, CDR1 is MNHEY and CDR2 is SVGAGI. The trim removed 4 bases at V and 0 bases at J, leaving 8 bases unmatched. The chain's CDR3 is CASSSLLSGRASYEQYF. Here the CDR3 DNA reads TGTGCCAGCAGTTCCCTCCTTAGCGGGAGGGCCTCCTACGAGCAGTACTTC.

The rearrangement uses TRBV14 and TRBJ2-5, with 9 bases fitting TRBD2. Germline V gene data show CDR1 as SGHDN and CDR2 as FVKESK. This CDR3 is 13 amino acids long. V trimming: 4 bases; J trimming: 5 bases; junction bases outside the gene matches: 2. CDR3 region: CASSRGLAETQYF. DNA of the CDR3: TGTGCCAGCAGCCGCGGACTAGCGGAGACCCAGTACTTC. Complete variable domain (other parts from reference TRBV14 and TRBJ2-5): EAGVTQFPSHSVIEKGQTVTLRCDPISGHDNLYWYRRVMGKEIKFLLHFVKESKQDESGMPNNRFLAERTGGTYSTLKVQPAELEDSGVYFCASSRGLAETQYFGPGTRLLVL.

The chain employs TRBV24-1 and TRBJ2-3, with D perhaps TRBD2 (6 bases). From germline, CDR1 is KGHDR and CDR2 SFDVKD. V was trimmed by 10 bases and J by 9 bases, leaving 13 bases between them. The CDR3 is 11 amino acids. The CDR3 DNA sequence: TGTGCCACTGGCGGGGAGGTAACGCAGTATTTT. Encoded protein: CATGGEVTQYF.